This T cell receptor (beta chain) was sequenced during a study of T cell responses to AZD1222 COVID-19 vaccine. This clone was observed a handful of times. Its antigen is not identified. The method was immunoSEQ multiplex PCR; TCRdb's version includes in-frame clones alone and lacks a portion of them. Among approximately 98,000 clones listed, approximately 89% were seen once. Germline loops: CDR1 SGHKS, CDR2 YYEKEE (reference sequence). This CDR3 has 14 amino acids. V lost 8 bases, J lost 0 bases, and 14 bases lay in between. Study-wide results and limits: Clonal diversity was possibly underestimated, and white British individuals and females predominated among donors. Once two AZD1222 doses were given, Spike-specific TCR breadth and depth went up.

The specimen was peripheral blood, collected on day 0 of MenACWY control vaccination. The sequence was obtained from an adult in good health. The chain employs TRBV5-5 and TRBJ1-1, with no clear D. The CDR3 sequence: CASYRDLMNTEAFF. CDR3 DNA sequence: TGTGCCAGTTACAGAGATCTAATGAACACTGAAGCTTTCTTT.